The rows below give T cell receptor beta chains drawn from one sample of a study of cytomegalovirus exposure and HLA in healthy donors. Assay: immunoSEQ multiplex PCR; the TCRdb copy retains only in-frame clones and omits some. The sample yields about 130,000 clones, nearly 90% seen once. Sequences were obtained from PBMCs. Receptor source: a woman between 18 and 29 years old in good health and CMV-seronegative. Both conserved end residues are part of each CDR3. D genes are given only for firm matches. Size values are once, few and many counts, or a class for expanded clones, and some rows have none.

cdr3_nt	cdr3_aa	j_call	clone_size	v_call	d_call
TGTGCCAGCAGCGAGGGACTAGCGGGACCACCGTACAATGAGCAGTTCTTC	CASSEGLAGPPYNEQFF	TRBJ2-1	-	TRBV9	TRBD2
TGTGCCAGCAGCTTAAGGCTAGCGGGAGTGCGGAACAATGAGCAGTTCTTC	CASSLRLAGVRNNEQFF	TRBJ2-1	-	TRBV7-8	TRBD2
TGTGCCACTGGGAGGGGCCGGACCGGGGAGCTGTTTTTT	CATGRGRTGELFF	TRBJ2-2	-	TRBV19	TRBD2
TGTGCCAGCAGAACACGACAGGGGTCAGGGGAGCTGTTTTTT	CASRTRQGSGELFF	TRBJ2-2	-	TRBV6-4	TRBD1
TGTGCCAGCAGTTCTCCTGGGGCTAGCGGGAGTTACGAGCAGTACTTC	CASSSPGASGSYEQYF	TRBJ2-7	-	TRBV28	TRBD2
TGTGCCAGCAGTCCAGGGATAAACTATGGCTACACCTTC	CASSPGINYGYTF	TRBJ1-2	-	TRBV7-8	-
TGTGCCAGCAGCTTGGGCAGCCCGGCCCTTGAAGCTTTCTTT	CASSLGSPALEAFF	TRBJ1-1	once	TRBV13	-
TGTGCCAGCAGCTGGGACAGGGATGGCAGCAGCAATCAGCCCCAGCATTTT	CASSWDRDGSSNQPQHF	TRBJ1-5	-	TRBV5-6	TRBD1
TGTGCCAGCCTCGACAGGGCGAGCGTTCAGCCCCAGCATTTT	CASLDRASVQPQHF	TRBJ1-5	-	TRBV2	TRBD1
TGTGCCAGCAACCAGGGGTCGATCGACTACACCTTC	CASNQGSIDYTF	TRBJ1-2	-	TRBV28	-
TGTGCCACCAGCAGAGATCAGAACAATCAGCCCCAGCATTTT	CATSRDQNNQPQHF	TRBJ1-5	-	TRBV15	-
TGTGCCAGCAGCTCCCGGACAGGTCCGAACACCGGGGAGCTGTTTTTT	CASSSRTGPNTGELFF	TRBJ2-2	-	TRBV7-9	TRBD1
TGTGCCTGGAGTGTCGGGGGTTCGGAAGCTTTCTTT	CAWSVGGSEAFF	TRBJ1-1	once	TRBV30	-
TGTGCCAGCAGCTCAGGAATACAGGGTAGCGGCAATCAGCCCCAGCATTTT	CASSSGIQGSGNQPQHF	TRBJ1-5	-	TRBV5-7	-
TGTGCCAGCAGCCAAGGTCGGGAGAGATGGGAGACCCAGTACTTC	CASSQGRERWETQYF	TRBJ2-5	-	TRBV4-2	-
TGTGCCAGCAGTTTAGGAGTCCCGAGTGGTGAAAAACTGTTTTTT	CASSLGVPSGEKLFF	TRBJ1-4	-	TRBV28	-
TGTGCCAGTCAGAGGGTAGGGGGGACCCAGTACTTC	CASQRVGGTQYF	TRBJ2-5	-	TRBV2	-
TGCGCCAGCAGCCAAGATTATGGGACAGGGGGGACTGAAGCTTTCTTT	CASSQDYGTGGTEAFF	TRBJ1-1	-	TRBV4-3	TRBD1
TGTGCCAGCAGTAACGGACAGGGTTTGGGAGAGACCCAGTACTTC	CASSNGQGLGETQYF	TRBJ2-5	-	TRBV6-5	TRBD1
TGTGCCAGCAGTTCCCAGGGTGCTGGAAACACCATATATTTT	CASSSQGAGNTIYF	TRBJ1-3	-	TRBV28	-
TGTGCCAGCAGCTTCCCGGAGGAGGTGGATGAGCAGTTCTTC	CASSFPEEVDEQFF	TRBJ2-1	once	TRBV13	-
TGTGCCTGGAGTGGAGGGGGTGGCCAAGAGACCCAGTACTTC	CAWSGGGGQETQYF	TRBJ2-5	-	TRBV30	-
TGTGCCAGCAGGGAACGTAGACAGTTAGGGTCCACAGATACGCAGTATTTT	CASRERRQLGSTDTQYF	TRBJ2-3	-	TRBV6-1	-
TGTGCCAGCAGCTTCCTTGGGACTAGGCCAGATACGCAGTATTTT	CASSFLGTRPDTQYF	TRBJ2-3	once	TRBV11-2	TRBD2
TGTGCCTGGAGTGTAGGTAGGGCGGGAGCTTTCTTT	CAWSVGRAGAFF	TRBJ1-1	-	TRBV30	-
TGTGCCAGCAGCTTAGTAGAGGGACAGCCCTATAATTCACCCCTCCACTTT	CASSLVEGQPYNSPLHF	TRBJ1-6	-	TRBV11-2	TRBD1
TGTGCCAGTAGTATCGGACAGGGGGCTGGCACCGGGGAGCTGTTTTTT	CASSIGQGAGTGELFF	TRBJ2-2	once	TRBV19	TRBD1
TGCGCCAGCAGCATAGTCCGGGACAGGGGGAACACCGGGGAGCTGTTTTTT	CASSIVRDRGNTGELFF	TRBJ2-2	-	TRBV10-1	TRBD1
TGTGCCAGCAGCGCAAAGAACCAAGTATTAGCTAACTATGGCTACACCTTC	CASSAKNQVLANYGYTF	TRBJ1-2	once	TRBV9	-
TGTGCCAGCAGTTGGCGTAAAGGTATAGGAGGTGAGACCCAGTACTTC	CASSWRKGIGGETQYF	TRBJ2-5	-	TRBV7-9	-
TGTGCCAGTCAAGCGGGACAGGGGGACACAGATACGCAGTATTTT	CASQAGQGDTDTQYF	TRBJ2-3	once	TRBV19	TRBD1
TGTGCCAGTGGTGTCGGCGGATACAATCAGCCCCAGCATTTT	CASGVGGYNQPQHF	TRBJ1-5	-	TRBV19	-
TGTGCCAGCAGTTACTCGACCACAGGGGGCTTAGAGACCCAGTACTTC	CASSYSTTGGLETQYF	TRBJ2-5	-	TRBV6-5	TRBD1
TGTGCCAGCAGCTTCGGGGATGGGGAGACCCAGTACTTC	CASSFGDGETQYF	TRBJ2-5	-	TRBV7-6	-
TGTGCCAGTACGAGAAGCGGGAGATTGTCCGGGGAGCTGTTTTTT	CASTRSGRLSGELFF	TRBJ2-2	-	TRBV19	TRBD2
TGTGCCAGCAGCTTATCTAGCGGGGGGGCCCGAGGCATTCAGTACTTC	CASSLSSGGARGIQYF	TRBJ2-4	-	TRBV11-2	TRBD2
TGCGCCAGCAGCTTGGTTGGGGGGGAAGCTTTCTTT	CASSLVGGEAFF	TRBJ1-1	-	TRBV5-1	-
TGCAGTGCGGCGGGAGTCGCTGAAGCTTTCTTT	CSAAGVAEAFF	TRBJ1-1	-	TRBV20-1	-
TGCGCCAGCAGCTCGGGACAGGAGGATGGCTACACCTTC	CASSSGQEDGYTF	TRBJ1-2	-	TRBV5-1	TRBD1
TGTGCCAGCAGCATCAACGGAGCCAATGAGCAGTTCTTC	CASSINGANEQFF	TRBJ2-1	-	TRBV7-2	-
TGTGCCAGCAGTGCGGACACCCACACTGAAGCTTTCTTT	CASSADTHTEAFF	TRBJ1-1	-	TRBV6-1	-
TGTGCCAGCAGCTTCGGGCCACTCCGCGGGGAGACCCAGTACTTC	CASSFGPLRGETQYF	TRBJ2-5	-	TRBV5-8	-
TGCAGCGTTGCGGGTGAGGAACCCTACGAGCAGTACTTC	CSVAGEEPYEQYF	TRBJ2-7	-	TRBV29-1	-
TGTGCCAGCAGACGGGACAGGGGTAGCAATCAGCCCCAGCATTTT	CASRRDRGSNQPQHF	TRBJ1-5	-	TRBV5-8	TRBD1
TGTGCCAGCAGCCCCTGGGGGCACTACTATGGCTACACCTTC	CASSPWGHYYGYTF	TRBJ1-2	once	TRBV28	-
TGTGCCAGCAGCCAAGAAGCAGCGGGAGCGGATACGCAGTATTTT	CASSQEAAGADTQYF	TRBJ2-3	-	TRBV14	TRBD2
TGTGCCACCTCTTCGACTAGCGGGAGAGTCGGGGAGCTGTTTTTT	CATSSTSGRVGELFF	TRBJ2-2	-	TRBV21-1	-
TGTGCCAGCAGCCAAGAAGGCGGGAGGGCCGGTTCCTACAATGAGCAGTTCTTC	CASSQEGGRAGSYNEQFF	TRBJ2-1	-	TRBV4-2	TRBD2
TGTGCCAGCAGCATAGAATTAGCGGGAACGAACGGGGAGCTGTTTTTT	CASSIELAGTNGELFF	TRBJ2-2	once	TRBV7-2	TRBD2
TGTGCCAGCAGTGTGGACACGGACTATGGCTACACCTTC	CASSVDTDYGYTF	TRBJ1-2	-	TRBV7-9	-
TGTGCCAGCAACAGGAGAGATACGCAGTATTTT	CASNRRDTQYF	TRBJ2-3	-	TRBV7-9	-
TGTGCCTGGAGTCCCCAGAGGACAGGACGGGCCGGAAACACCATATATTTT	CAWSPQRTGRAGNTIYF	TRBJ1-3	-	TRBV30	TRBD1
TGTGCCACCAGCAGAGATAATTCGGGTGGTAGCGGGGTTGGCCGGGAGGTTGAGCAGTTCTTC	CATSRDNSGGSGVGREVEQFF	TRBJ2-1	-	TRBV15	TRBD2
TGTGCCAGCAGTGACATTAGTCTAGCGGGAGGACCAGATACGCAGTATTTT	CASSDISLAGGPDTQYF	TRBJ2-3	-	TRBV2	TRBD2
TGTGCCAGCAGCCAAGAAGCGGGGTCGGCTGAGCAGTACTTC	CASSQEAGSAEQYF	TRBJ2-7	-	TRBV4-2	TRBD2
TGCGCCAGCAGCTCACAGAACACCGGGGAGCTGTTTTTT	CASSSQNTGELFF	TRBJ2-2	few	TRBV5-1	-
TGTGCCAGCAGCTTGTATGGGCCGCCAGGAAAACTGTTTTTT	CASSLYGPPGKLFF	TRBJ1-4	-	TRBV5-6	-
TGTGCCAGCAGCCGCCCTGGGCCACCGGAAAAACTGTTTTTT	CASSRPGPPEKLFF	TRBJ1-4	-	TRBV14	-
TGTGCCTGGAACAGGGGAGACGAAAAACTGTTTTTT	CAWNRGDEKLFF	TRBJ1-4	-	TRBV30	TRBD1
TGCGCCAGCAGCCATCCCAGTGGAGACACCGGGGAGCTGTTTTTT	CASSHPSGDTGELFF	TRBJ2-2	-	TRBV4-3	-